This T cell receptor (beta chain) was recorded in a study of CD8 T cells in Susac syndrome. Study information: When blood was drawn, patients with Susac syndrome were on intravenous immunoglobulin alone, on corticosteroids, or therapy-naive. Findings of the study overall: The authors acknowledged that their TCR sequencing and HLA analysis involved a relatively small number of individuals.

CDR1 and CDR2 (germline): LGHDT, YNNKEL (reference sequence). V lost 4 bases to trimming and J lost 1 base; unmatched junction nucleotides: 3. This CDR3 region has 14 residues. The RNA input was about 0.5 to 1 ug, and it was reverse transcribed with random hexamers. Amplification of TCR beta CDR3 used immunoSEQ multiplex PCR across 54 Vbeta and 13 Jbeta. Each CDR3 protein is one row after TCRdb ran MiXCR on the immunoSEQ multiplex PCR reads. Of some 96,000 distinct CDR3 sequences detected, just under 95% appear once; the ten largest clones hold about 0.3%. Worth noting for this clonotype: Its antigen is not identified.

The clonotype was recovered from a human donor with Susac syndrome. The V and J genes are TRBV3-1 and TRBJ1-1, with 7 positions matching TRBD1. Material for sequencing was CD4+ T cells from PBMCs. DNA for the CDR3: TGTGCCAGCAGCCGGGGACAGACGAACACTGAAGCTTTCTTT. Residues: CASSRGQTNTEAFF.